One and the same sample provided the 32 T cell receptor beta chains below, sequenced in a study of blood T cell repertoires in COVID-19. This table comes from immunoSEQ multiplex PCR, and its TCRdb copy is limited to in-frame clones, with some not included. This sample has around 180,000 clones, with 80% to 85% found just once. The material sequenced was peripheral blood. The receptor set was obtained from a woman under 40 with acute or convalescent COVID-19.

V usage is TRBV4-3 and J usage is TRBJ1-4; no reliable D call. Germline V CDR1 and CDR2: LGHNA, YSLEER. The V end was cut by 1 base, the J end by 4 bases, with 19 bases between. This CDR3 has 18 amino acids. DNA of the CDR3: TGCGCCAGCAGCCAAGGATTACCACGAGTGAGAAGTAATGAAAAACTGTTTTTT. It encodes CASSQGLPRVRSNEKLFF.

The chain recombines TRBV11-1 with TRBJ1-2; D is unresolved. CDR1 and CDR2 from the germline V gene are SGHAT and FQDESV (reference sequence). V lost 3 bases, J lost 1 base, and 6 bases lay in between. This CDR3 is built from 13 residues. The DNA for the CDR3 is TGTGCCAGCAGCTTCGGAGATAACTATGGCTACACCTTC. It is translated as CASSFGDNYGYTF.

This clone was detected once. V and J are TRBV3-1 (or the pseudogene TRBV3-2) and TRBJ2-3, with TRBD2 identical over 15 bases. The CDR3 consists of 19 residues. After removal of 4 bases from V and 6 bases from J, the junction contained 14 bases not matched to a gene. Germline V gives CDR1 LGHDT, CDR2 YNNKEL (reference sequence). This CDR3 is CASSPTTGTSGRFEDTQYF. CDR3 bases: TGTGCCAGCAGCCCCACAACCGGGACTAGCGGGAGGTTCGAGGATACGCAGTATTTT.

The chain is built from TRBV11-2 and TRBJ2-5, with D maybe TRBD1 (6 bases). The germline gives CDR1 SGHAT, CDR2 FQNNGV. The CDR3 consists of 13 residues. V gave up 5 bases and J gave up 4 bases, with 11 bases separating them. The CDR3 is CASSAGTPETQYF. Here the CDR3 DNA reads TGTGCCAGCAGCGCCGGGACACCAGAGACCCAGTACTTC.

V is TRBV3-1 (or the pseudogene TRBV3-2) and J is TRBJ1-1; D call uncertain. Trimming removed 1 base at V and 3 bases at J, with 15 bases between. The CDR3 extends over 16 amino acids. Germline V gives CDR1 LGHDT, CDR2 YNNKEL (reference sequence). The CDR3 DNA reads as TGTGCCAGCAGCCAAGCTCTGGGAGCGGGGTACACTGAAGCTTTCTTT. Amino acid sequence: CASSQALGAGYTEAFF.

The J gene is TRBJ2-3, the V gene TRBV19; 8 nucleotides match TRBD2. With 1 base clipped from V and 5 bases from J, the junction kept 8 bases outside the gene matches. From germline, CDR1 is LNHDA and CDR2 SQIVND (reference sequence). This CDR3 contains 16 residues. CDR3 protein: CASSIVLSGGGDTQYF. Written as DNA, the CDR3 is TGTGCCAGTAGTATAGTGCTGAGCGGGGGAGGAGATACGCAGTATTTT.

In the case of this clone: This may be a read error, as it is one base from a much larger clone. The chain uses TRBV5-1 and TRBJ2-2; the match to TRBD1 covers 7 bases. Germline CDR1 is SGHRS and CDR2 is YFSETQ. The length of the CDR3 is 15 residues. Here the CDR3 DNA reads TGCGCCAGCAGCCTGCCAGGGGGTTTCACCGAGGAGCTGTTTTTT. It is translated as CASSLPGGFTEELFF.

In nucleotides, the CDR3 is TGCGCCAGCAGCAAAGAGCCTGGGGGCTTCACCGGGGAGCTGTTTTTT. Protein sequence: CASSKEPGGFTGELFF. The V gene is TRBV5-1, the J gene TRBJ2-2; a weak D match, TRBD1 (6 bases). The CDR3 sequence is 16 residues long. The germline gives CDR1 SGHRS, CDR2 YFSETQ. V dropped 4 bases and J dropped 4 bases, with 17 bases sitting between them.

This clone was seen a single time. The V call is TRBV28, the J call TRBJ2-5; a possible D gene is TRBD2 (6 bases). Deletions cut 5 bases from V and 2 bases from J, with 15 bases between. CDR1 and CDR2 (germline): MDHEN, SYDVKM. The CDR3 has 15 amino acids. The CDR3 sequence is CASSDPAGPQETQYF. The CDR3 coding sequence is TGTGCCAGCAGTGACCCCGCGGGGCCGCAAGAGACCCAGTACTTC.

V usage is TRBV5-6 and J usage is TRBJ2-3; TRBD1 is a possible D gene (6 bases). V was pared by 1 base and J by 6 bases, with 18 bases between. Germline values: CDR1 SGHDT, CDR2 YYEEEE. This CDR3 contains 16 residues. CDR3: CASSLRHLARGDTQYF. The CDR3 nucleotides read TGTGCCAGCAGCTTGAGACATTTGGCTAGGGGGGATACGCAGTATTTT. The full variable domain, its missing parts supplied by reference TRBV5-6 and TRBJ2-3, is DAGVTQSPTHLIKTRGQQVTLRCSPKSGHDTVSWYQQALGQGPQFIFQYYEEEERQRGNFPDRFSGHQFPNYSSELNVNALLLGDSALYLCASSLRHLARGDTQYFGPGTRLTVL.

This chain connects TRBV20-1 to TRBJ1-2; tentative D call: TRBD1 (6 bases). V lost 3 bases, J lost 4 bases, and 24 bases lay in between. This CDR3 has 17 residues. The V gene's germline CDR1 is DFQATT and CDR2 SNEGSKA (reference sequence). The CDR3 sequence: CSASPPIGGGGGYGYTF. The CDR3 region has the DNA TGCAGTGCTAGTCCCCCGATCGGCGGGGGCGGAGGCTATGGCTACACCTTC.

The CDR3 DNA reads as TGTGCCAGCAGTTTGGTCGCGCCCACTGAAGCTTTCTTT. This codes for CASSLVAPTEAFF. The chain combines TRBV28 with TRBJ1-1; D call uncertain. Trimming stripped 3 bases from V and 4 bases from J, with 9 bases between. The CDR3 length is 13 residues. Germline loops: CDR1 MDHEN, CDR2 SYDVKM.

This chain uses TRBV3-1 (or the pseudogene TRBV3-2) with TRBJ1-4; D unclear. This CDR3 is 12 amino acids long. V lost 3 bases and J 7 bases, leaving 6 bases between the germline ends. Per the germline V gene, CDR1 is LGHDT and CDR2 is YNNKEL (reference sequence). The CDR3 coding sequence is TGTGCCAGCAGCCATTCCTCTGAAAAACTGTTTTTT. It specifies CASSHSSEKLFF.

The chain employs TRBV4-3 and TRBJ1-4; TRBD1 agrees at 7 bases. Germline loops: CDR1 LGHNA, CDR2 YSLEER. Trimming took 4 bases from V and 11 from J; bases not matched to a gene: 7. The CDR3 totals 13 residues. For the CDR3, the DNA is TGCGCCAGCAGCCCACGACAGGGTGGGAAACTGTTTTTT. Translated, it gives CASSPRQGGKLFF.

The CDR3 coding sequence is TGTGCCAGCAGCTTAGAGGGGGGGGCAGAGACCCAGTACTTC. Translation gives CASSLEGGAETQYF. The chain combines TRBV7-9 with TRBJ2-5; TRBD2 might be the D (7 bases). Germline V CDR1 and CDR2: SEHNR, FQNEAQ (reference sequence). This CDR3 contains 14 residues. Trimming shortened V by 1 base and J by 4 bases, and 10 bases separated the two germline ends.

Only one count was recorded for this clone. The chain carries TRBV13 and TRBJ1-1; D remains ambiguous. The CDR3 extends over 14 amino acids. CDR1 is PRHDT and CDR2 is FYEKMQ in the germline V gene (reference sequence). V lost 5 bases and J lost 3, with 13 bases in between. CDR3 sequence (DNA): TGTGCCAGCAGCCATGAACTGTTACACACTGAAGCTTTCTTT. Translated, it gives CASSHELLHTEAFF.

In DNA, the CDR3 is TGCGCCAGCGGCCGGGACAGGGGGTCGCACATTCAGTACTTC. This codes for CASGRDRGSHIQYF. V gene TRBV5-1 combines with J gene TRBJ2-4; 11 nucleotides match TRBD1. The germline CDR1 and CDR2 sequences are SGHRS and YFSETQ. The V gene end was trimmed by 7 bases and the J gene end by 8 bases; junction bases not matched to a gene: 8. The CDR3 sequence is 14 residues long.

This chain joins TRBV7-2 and TRBJ1-6, with D perhaps TRBD1 (5 bases). CDR3 length: 14 residues. CDR1 and CDR2 (germline): SGHTA, FQGNSA. Trimming removed 3 bases from V and 7 bases from J, with 10 bases in between. CDR3: CASSLQGSNSPLHF. CDR3 DNA sequence: TGTGCCAGCAGCTTGCAGGGTAGCAATTCACCCCTCCACTTT.

This chain connects TRBV4-2 to TRBJ1-1, with 9 positions matching TRBD1. Germline-derived CDR1 and CDR2 are LGHNA and YNFKEQ. V dropped 3 bases and J dropped 8; count of bases not matched to a gene: 4. The CDR3 consists of 13 residues. The CDR3 nucleotides are TGTGCCAGCAGCCATACAGGGGGCAGCGAAGCTTTCTTT. It encodes CASSHTGGSEAFF.

The J gene is TRBJ1-2, the V gene TRBV28, with 9 bases matching TRBD1. The junction had 16 bases not matched to a gene; V was cut back by 5 bases and J by 6 bases. The CDR3 spans 17 residues. Germline loops: CDR1 MDHEN, CDR2 SYDVKM. CDR3: CASSPDRGSFSIHGYTF. For the CDR3, the DNA is TGTGCCAGCAGTCCCGACAGGGGGAGCTTCTCCATCCATGGCTACACCTTC.

DNA of the CDR3: TGCGCCAGCAGCTTGGACCAGGGAATAGATACGCAGTATTTT. Amino acids: CASSLDQGIDTQYF. The rearrangement uses TRBV5-1 and TRBJ2-3; D is perhaps TRBD1 (5 bases). The germline CDR1 and CDR2 sequences are SGHRS and YFSETQ. CDR3 size: 14 residues. Deletions cut 0 bases from V and 5 bases from J, with 10 bases between.

This clone was seen more than once but under ten times. V and J are TRBV11-2 and TRBJ2-7; no clear D gene. The CDR3 sequence is 15 residues long. Trimming took off 5 bases at V and 2 bases at J, with 16 bases between the two ends. The V gene's germline CDR1 is SGHAT and CDR2 FQNNGV. In DNA form, the CDR3 reads TGTGCCAGCAGCCTCAAGGCAGGTCATACCTACGAGCAGTACTTC. Its translation: CASSLKAGHTYEQYF.

The gene calls are TRBV11-2 and TRBJ1-2; a possible D gene is TRBD1 (6 bases). The CDR3 consists of 16 residues. The germline V gene encodes CDR1 SGHAT and CDR2 FQNNGV. Trimming removed 4 bases at V and 10 bases at J, with 25 bases between. CDR3 nucleotides: TGTGCCAGCAGCTCGCGGACAGACATCCTTACTATAATCTACACCTTC. It translates to CASSSRTDILTIIYTF.

The V and J genes are TRBV7-2 and TRBJ2-3, with 11 positions matching TRBD2. CDR1 and CDR2 (germline): SGHTA, FQGNSA. After removal of 6 bases from V and 3 bases from J, the junction contained 2 bases not matched to a gene. CDR3 length: 14 amino acids. CDR3 bases: TGTGCCAGCAGTTCTAGCGGGGGGACAGATACGCAGTATTTT. Its protein is CASSSSGGTDTQYF.

This clone was seen a few times. J is TRBJ1-2 and V is TRBV19; the D gene is possibly TRBD1 (6 bases). CDR1 is LNHDA, CDR2 SQIVND, per germline (reference sequence). The CDR3 extends over 17 amino acids. Trimming stripped 7 bases from V and 3 bases from J, with 24 bases between. The CDR3 loop reads CASTMSAGDGVYYGYTF. The CDR3 region has the DNA TGTGCCAGTACCATGTCGGCAGGGGACGGCGTTTACTATGGCTACACCTTC.

The J gene is TRBJ2-1, the V gene TRBV20-1, with no clear D. CDR1 DFQATT and CDR2 SNEGSKA come from the germline V gene (reference sequence). V lost 3 bases to trimming and J lost 6 bases, with 6 bases between them. The CDR3 sequence is 11 residues long. Here the CDR3 DNA reads TGCAGTGCTAGGGCAGTCAATGAGCAGTTCTTC. This gives the protein CSARAVNEQFF.

This chain links TRBV27 with TRBJ1-1; a weak D match, TRBD1 (5 bases). Germline CDR1 MNHEY, CDR2 SMNVEV (reference sequence). The V and J ends lost 8 bases and 9 bases respectively, with 25 bases between them. This CDR3 region has 15 residues. Written as DNA, the CDR3 is TGTGCCAGCGGTCCGGGTGGGGCCCAAAGATACAAAGCTTTCTTT. Its translation: CASGPGGAQRYKAFF.

This rearrangement joins TRBV12-5 to TRBJ2-1, with unresolved D. The CDR3 covers 13 residues. Trimming left V 6 bases short and J 4 bases short, with 10 bases between. The germline V gene encodes CDR1 LGHNT and CDR2 FRNRAP. DNA for the CDR3: TGTGCTAGTGGACACCCCTTTTACAATGAGCAGTTCTTC. Translating gives CASGHPFYNEQFF.

This clone was recorded many times. The chain has TRBV25-1 and TRBJ2-7; a possible D gene is TRBD2 (6 bases). The V end lost 10 bases, the J end lost 5 bases, and 21 bases lay between the germline ends. Germline CDR1 reads MGHDK; CDR2 reads SYGVNS. This CDR3 is built from 14 residues. As DNA, the CDR3 is TGTGCCATCGGGGCGGGCGGGGAAGTAGACGAGCAGTACTTC. Its translation: CAIGAGGEVDEQYF.

The rearrangement uses TRBV5-1 and TRBJ2-7; 7 positions agree with TRBD1. The CDR3 is 14 residues long. Germline lookup yields CDR1 SGHRS and CDR2 YFSETQ. V lost 5 bases and J lost 2; bases outside the gene matches: 7. The CDR3 is CASRRTTGAYEQYF. The CDR3, as DNA: TGCGCCAGCAGACGGACAACAGGGGCCTACGAGCAGTACTTC.

Only one count was recorded for this clone. The V call is TRBV3-1 (or the pseudogene TRBV3-2), the J call TRBJ2-1, with 10 bases lining up with TRBD1. This CDR3 is built from 16 residues. J was trimmed by 2 bases and V by 2 bases; bases with no gene match: 3. CDR1 is LGHDT, CDR2 YNNKEL, per germline (reference sequence). The CDR3 is CASSQPGQGAYNEQFF. The CDR3 DNA sequence: TGTGCCAGCAGCCAACCTGGACAGGGGGCCTACAATGAGCAGTTCTTC.

The genes are TRBV27 and TRBJ1-2; maybe TRBD1 (6 bases). Germline V CDR1 and CDR2: MNHEY, SMNVEV (reference sequence). The CDR3 loop spans 16 amino acids. V gave up 1 base and J gave up 6 bases, with 18 bases separating them. CDR3 sequence reads: CASSLLGGRRRDGYTF. The CDR3 DNA is TGTGCCAGCAGTTTATTAGGGGGTAGAAGAAGGGATGGCTACACCTTC.